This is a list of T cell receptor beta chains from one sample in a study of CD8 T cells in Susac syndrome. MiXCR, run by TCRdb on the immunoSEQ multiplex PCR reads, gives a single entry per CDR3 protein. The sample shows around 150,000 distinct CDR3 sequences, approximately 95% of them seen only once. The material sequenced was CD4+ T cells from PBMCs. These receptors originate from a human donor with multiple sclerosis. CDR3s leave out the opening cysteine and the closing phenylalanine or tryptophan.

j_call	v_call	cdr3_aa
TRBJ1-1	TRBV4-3	ASSQTTGRTEAF
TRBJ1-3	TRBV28	ASRTQGAGNTIY
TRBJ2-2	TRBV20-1	SAPRGQGALTGELF
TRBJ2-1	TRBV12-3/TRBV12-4	ASSFRRDNYNEQF
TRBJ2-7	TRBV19	ASSSKGLSYEQY
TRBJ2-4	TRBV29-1	SVAGAEQY
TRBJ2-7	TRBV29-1	SVDRGGANEQY
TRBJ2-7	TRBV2	ASNSRTGGMYEQY
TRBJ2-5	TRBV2	ASKRDRGLQETQY
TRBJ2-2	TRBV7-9	ASSLGQGGANTGELF
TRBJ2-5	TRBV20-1	TAGLARQETQY
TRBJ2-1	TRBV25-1	ASSDWDAKYNEQF
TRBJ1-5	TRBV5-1	ASSLGAGGQPQH
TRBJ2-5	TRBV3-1	ASSQRGLAKTQY
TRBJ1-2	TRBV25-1	ASSVGAGYT
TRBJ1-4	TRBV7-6	ASSLIPGPNEKLF
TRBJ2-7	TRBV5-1	ASSLEGGSYEQY
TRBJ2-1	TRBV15	ATARDRVNGEQF
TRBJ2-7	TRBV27	ASKEIGTTAYEQY
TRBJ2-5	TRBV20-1	SARQPYRDSPQETQY
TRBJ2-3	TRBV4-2	ASSQEGRAGGPDTQY
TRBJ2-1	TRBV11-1	ASSPSYGTGGDNEQF